The clone carrying this TCR beta chain has more than one count but fewer than ten. A J-beta primer mix and a sample-barcoded 5' primer were used in a second PCR of roughly 6 to 12 cycles. One entry per CDR3 protein results from TCRdb running MiXCR on the 5' RACE reads. The data contain about a million distinct CDR3 sequences, approximately 49% of them singletons. This entry comes from a study of blood T cells in healthy people across ages. The ends lost 2 bases at V and 2 bases at J; junction bases unmatched: 6. This CDR3 is built from 16 residues. This chain uses TRBV12-3 or TRBV12-4 with TRBJ2-5, with 9 positions matching TRBD2. The receptor was derived from a man aged 25 to 40 in good health. Sequenced input: blood. CDR3 DNA sequence: TGTGCCAGCAGTTTAAGCAGCGGGGGGCGTCAAGAGACCCAGTACTTC. Encoded protein: CASSLSSGGRQETQYF.